This TCR beta chain was sequenced during a study of blood T cell repertoires in COVID-19 (dated by TCRdb to about 2020). For the wider study: Samples covering the acute and convalescent phases of COVID-19 were provided by collaborators in the United States, Italy and Spain. The material from the prospective study consisted of cDNA or gDNA derived from T cells, B-cell-depleted T cells, or PBMCs. Subjects who had been exposed to COVID-19, were actively infected with it, or had recovered from it provided the deeply sampled blood TCRbeta repertoires that made up the dataset. The repertoires were released in a freely available public database intended as a resource for research on the immune response to SARS-CoV-2. Samples were obtained from the ongoing ImmuneRACE study (first 160 participants) and from 1,254 subjects provided by 6 global collaborators. Sample metadata almost always included a de-identified subject ID, COVID-19 status, age in years and sex. Where HLA class I and class II types were available, the types were taken from metadata supplied by the sample provider, not from assay-based typing.

TCRbeta CDR3 regions were amplified from genomic DNA using the immunoSEQ Assay, a bias-controlled multiplex PCR. The paper's data handling went like this. The number of nucleated cells in each sample was estimated by amplification of reference gene primers within the assay. To quantify the absolute abundance of each unique TCRbeta CDR3 rearrangement, sequence reads were collapsed and filtered. For each sample, productive Simpson clonality was calculated as the square root of Simpson's diversity index across productive rearrangements. TCRdb mirrors the immuneACCESS table, restricted to in-frame sequences. Some clones are absent from its copies; in checked studies, under half trace to an unresolved V gene, and the reason for the others is unknown. Clone size and V and J calls were adopted from that table, with D and trimming inferred from the DNA. This sample gives approximately 180,000 clones in total; around 87% of them show up just once. Of the sample, 2% to 3% falls within the top ten clones.

On the study overall, not on this receptor specifically: The quantity of clinical and demographic metadata differed by source and by participant and was supplied without curation.

Of note for this clone: Its antigen remains undetermined. The record has no base qualities; no much larger clone is one base away.

Each collaborating institution followed its own protocols to collect whole blood in K2EDTA tubes. Collaborator samples were shipped for TCRbeta analysis as frozen whole blood, isolated PBMCs, or DNA extracted from either sample type. This clonotype originated in a man aged 35 to 55 with active or convalescent COVID-19. The material sequenced was peripheral blood.

The CDR3: CASRPPVSSPDTQYF. At the DNA level, the sequence is TGTGCCAGCCGCCCTCCGGTGTCTTCCCCAGATACGCAGTATTTT. This receptor chain uses TRBV28 and TRBJ2-3, with no D gene named confidently. The CDR3 starts with the cysteine, ends with the phenylalanine, and has 15 residues. Of all the DNA, just the CDR3 is kept, 45 bases in frame from base 1. The germline V gene sets CDR1 to MDHEN and CDR2 to SYDVKM. V and J lose 8 bases and 4 bases, and a span of 19 bases separates them.